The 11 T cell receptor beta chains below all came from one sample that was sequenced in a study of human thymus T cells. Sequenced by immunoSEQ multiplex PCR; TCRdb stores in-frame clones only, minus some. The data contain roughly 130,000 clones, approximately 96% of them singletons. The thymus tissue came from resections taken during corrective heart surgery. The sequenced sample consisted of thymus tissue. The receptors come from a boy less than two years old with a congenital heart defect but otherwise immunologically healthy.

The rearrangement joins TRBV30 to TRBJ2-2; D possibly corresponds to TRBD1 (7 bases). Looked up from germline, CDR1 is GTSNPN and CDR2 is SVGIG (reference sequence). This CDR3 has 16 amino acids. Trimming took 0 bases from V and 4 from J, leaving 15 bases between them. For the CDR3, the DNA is TGTGCCTGGAGTGTAAAGGGGGCGGAGGGCACCGGGGAGCTGTTTTTT. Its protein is CAWSVKGAEGTGELFF.

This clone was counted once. The chain's CDR3 is CASSPRYDRGGNTIYF. In DNA, the CDR3 is TGTGCCAGCAGCCCCCGCTACGACAGGGGTGGAAACACCATATATTTT. This chain links TRBV7-8 with TRBJ1-3; 8 bases are shared with TRBD1. Germline V gives CDR1 SGHVS, CDR2 FQNEAQ. This CDR3 spans 16 amino acids. The trim removed 5 bases at V and 3 bases at J, leaving 9 bases unmatched.

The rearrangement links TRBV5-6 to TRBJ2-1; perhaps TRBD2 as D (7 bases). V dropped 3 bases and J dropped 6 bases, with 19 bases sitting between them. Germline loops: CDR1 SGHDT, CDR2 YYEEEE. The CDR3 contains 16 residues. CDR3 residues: CASSCDGGGPCNEQFF. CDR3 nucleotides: TGTGCCAGCAGCTGTGACGGCGGGGGCCCTTGCAATGAGCAGTTCTTC.

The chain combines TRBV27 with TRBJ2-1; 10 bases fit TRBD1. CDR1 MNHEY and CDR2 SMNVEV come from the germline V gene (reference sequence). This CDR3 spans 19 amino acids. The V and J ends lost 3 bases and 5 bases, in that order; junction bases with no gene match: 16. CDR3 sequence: CASSLLGQGLRSPHNEQFF. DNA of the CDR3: TGTGCCAGCAGTTTGCTGGGACAGGGGTTAAGGAGTCCCCACAATGAGCAGTTCTTC.

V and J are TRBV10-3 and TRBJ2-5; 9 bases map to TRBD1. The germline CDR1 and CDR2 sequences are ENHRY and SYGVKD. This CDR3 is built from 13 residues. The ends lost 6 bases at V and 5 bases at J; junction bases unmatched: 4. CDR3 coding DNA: TGTGCCATCAGAGACGGACAGGGGGAGACCCAGTACTTC. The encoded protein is CAIRDGQGETQYF.

CDR3: CASSLQGNQPQHF. The DNA for the CDR3 is TGTGCCAGCAGCTTACAGGGCAATCAGCCCCAGCATTTT. The chain carries TRBV7-2 and TRBJ1-5; D remains ambiguous. Trimming shortened V by 2 bases and J by 2 bases, and 4 bases separated the two germline ends. Per the germline V gene, CDR1 is SGHTA and CDR2 is FQGNSA. The CDR3 runs 13 residues. Full variable domain (rest looked up from reference TRBV7-2 and TRBJ1-5): GAGVSQSPSNKVTEKGKDVELRCDPISGHTALYWYRQSLGQGLEFLIYFQGNSAPDKSGLPSDRFSAERTGGSVSTLTIQRTQQEDSAVYLCASSLQGNQPQHFGDGTRLSIL.

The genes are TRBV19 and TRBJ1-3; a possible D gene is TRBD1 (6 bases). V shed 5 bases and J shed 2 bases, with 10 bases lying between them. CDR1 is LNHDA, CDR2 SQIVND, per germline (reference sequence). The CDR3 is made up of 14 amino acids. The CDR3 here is CASSPGGAGNTIYF. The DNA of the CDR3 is TGTGCCAGTAGTCCCGGGGGCGCTGGAAACACCATATATTTT.

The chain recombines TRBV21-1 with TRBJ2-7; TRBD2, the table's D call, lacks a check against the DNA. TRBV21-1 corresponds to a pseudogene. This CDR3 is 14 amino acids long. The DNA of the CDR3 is TGTGCCAGCAGCAAAGGGGTAGGGAGCTACGAGCAGTACTTC. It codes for CASSKGVGSYEQYF.

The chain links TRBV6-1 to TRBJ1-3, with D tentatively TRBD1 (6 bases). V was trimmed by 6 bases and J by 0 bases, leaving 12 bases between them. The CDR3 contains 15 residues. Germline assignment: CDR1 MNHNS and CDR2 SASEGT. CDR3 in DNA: TGTGCCAGCAGGGACAGACAGAGCTCTGGAAACACCATATATTTT. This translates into CASRDRQSSGNTIYF.

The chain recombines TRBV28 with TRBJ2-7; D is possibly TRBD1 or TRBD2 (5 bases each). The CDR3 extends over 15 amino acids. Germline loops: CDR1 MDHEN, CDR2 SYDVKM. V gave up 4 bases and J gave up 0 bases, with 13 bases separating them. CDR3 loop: CASSSGRLSSYEQYF. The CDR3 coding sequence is TGTGCCAGCAGTTCGGGACGCCTGAGCTCCTACGAGCAGTACTTC.

CDR3 in DNA: TGTGCCAGCAAAAAACTAGCGGGGGGCGATTATGAGCAGTTCTTC. Amino acid sequence: CASKKLAGGDYEQFF. This chain connects TRBV7-9 to TRBJ2-1; 12 bases align to TRBD2. J lost 8 bases, V lost 7 bases, and 9 bases had no gene match. Per the germline V gene, CDR1 is SEHNR and CDR2 is FQNEAQ (reference sequence). This CDR3 comprises 15 residues.